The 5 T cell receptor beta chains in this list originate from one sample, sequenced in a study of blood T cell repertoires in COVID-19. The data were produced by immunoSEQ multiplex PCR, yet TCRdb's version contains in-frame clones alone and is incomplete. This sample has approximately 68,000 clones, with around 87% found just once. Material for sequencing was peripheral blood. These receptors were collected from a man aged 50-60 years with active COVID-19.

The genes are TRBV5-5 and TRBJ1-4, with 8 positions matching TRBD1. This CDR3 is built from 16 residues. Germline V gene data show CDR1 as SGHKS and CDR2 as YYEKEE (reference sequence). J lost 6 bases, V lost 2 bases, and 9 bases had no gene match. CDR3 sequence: CASSLVAGTGDEKLFF. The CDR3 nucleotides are TGTGCCAGCAGCTTAGTTGCTGGGACAGGAGATGAAAAACTGTTTTTT. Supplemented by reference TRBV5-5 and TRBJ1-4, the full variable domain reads DAGVTQSPTHLIKTRGQQVTLRCSPISGHKSVSWYQQVLGQGPQFIFQYYEKEERGRGNFPDRFSARQFPNYSSELNVNALLLGDSALYLCASSLVAGTGDEKLFFGSGTQLSVL.

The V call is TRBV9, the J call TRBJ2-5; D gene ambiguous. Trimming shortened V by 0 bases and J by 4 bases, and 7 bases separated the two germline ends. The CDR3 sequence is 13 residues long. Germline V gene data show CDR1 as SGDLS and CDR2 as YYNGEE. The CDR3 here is CASSVDGRETQYF. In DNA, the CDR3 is TGTGCCAGCAGCGTAGATGGGCGAGAGACCCAGTACTTC.

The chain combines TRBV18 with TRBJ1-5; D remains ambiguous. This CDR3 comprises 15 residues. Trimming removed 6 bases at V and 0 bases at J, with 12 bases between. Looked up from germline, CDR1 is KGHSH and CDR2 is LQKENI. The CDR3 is CASSPTVNSNQPQHF. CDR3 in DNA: TGTGCCAGCTCTCCGACTGTTAATAGCAATCAGCCCCAGCATTTT.

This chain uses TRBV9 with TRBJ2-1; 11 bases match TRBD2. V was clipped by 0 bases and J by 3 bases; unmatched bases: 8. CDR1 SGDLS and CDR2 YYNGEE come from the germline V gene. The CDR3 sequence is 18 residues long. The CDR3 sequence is CASSVDSGGARVYNEQFF. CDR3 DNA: TGTGCCAGCAGCGTAGATAGCGGGGGGGCCCGGGTCTACAATGAGCAGTTCTTC.

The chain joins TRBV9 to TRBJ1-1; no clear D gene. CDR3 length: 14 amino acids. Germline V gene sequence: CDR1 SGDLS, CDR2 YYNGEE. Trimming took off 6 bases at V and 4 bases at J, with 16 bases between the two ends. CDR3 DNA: TGTGCCAGCAAAGCATCTTCGGTGAGCACTGAAGCTTTCTTT. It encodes CASKASSVSTEAFF. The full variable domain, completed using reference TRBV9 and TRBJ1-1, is DSGVTQTPKHLITATGQRVTLRCSPRSGDLSVYWYQQSLDQGLQFLIQYYNGEERAKGNILERFSAQQFPDLHSELNLSSLELGDSALYFCASKASSVSTEAFFGQGTRLTVV.